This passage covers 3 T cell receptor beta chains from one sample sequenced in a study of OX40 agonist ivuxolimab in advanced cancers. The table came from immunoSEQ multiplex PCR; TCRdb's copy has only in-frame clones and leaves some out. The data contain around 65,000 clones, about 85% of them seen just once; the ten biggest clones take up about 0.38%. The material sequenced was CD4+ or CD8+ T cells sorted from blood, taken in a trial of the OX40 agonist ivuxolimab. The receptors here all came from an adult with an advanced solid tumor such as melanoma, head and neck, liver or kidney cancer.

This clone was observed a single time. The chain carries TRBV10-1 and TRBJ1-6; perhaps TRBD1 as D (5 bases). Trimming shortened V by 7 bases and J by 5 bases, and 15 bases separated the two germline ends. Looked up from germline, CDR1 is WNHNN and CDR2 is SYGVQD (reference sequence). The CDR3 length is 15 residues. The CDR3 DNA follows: TGCGCCAGCATTCCGACAGCGGGGCATAATTCACCCCTCCACTTT. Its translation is CASIPTAGHNSPLHF.

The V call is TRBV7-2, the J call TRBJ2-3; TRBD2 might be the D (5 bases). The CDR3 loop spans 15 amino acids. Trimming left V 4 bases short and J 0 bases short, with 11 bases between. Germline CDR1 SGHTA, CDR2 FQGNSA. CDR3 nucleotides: TGTGCCAGCAGCTGGAGCGGTCCTAGCACAGATACGCAGTATTTT. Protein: CASSWSGPSTDTQYF.

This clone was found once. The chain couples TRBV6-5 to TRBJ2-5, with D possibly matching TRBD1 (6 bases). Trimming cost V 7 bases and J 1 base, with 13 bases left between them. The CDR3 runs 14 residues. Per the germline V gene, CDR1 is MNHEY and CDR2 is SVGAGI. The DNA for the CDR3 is TGTGCCAGCACTCGCCAGGGGTCCCAAGAGACCCAGTACTTC. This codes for CASTRQGSQETQYF.